The entry below describes one T cell receptor beta chain. The sample is drawn from a study of glioma-infiltrating T cells after dendritic cell vaccination. Overall study context: Dendritic cell vaccination trial patients had either newly diagnosed or recurrent glioblastoma.

This CDR3 region has 13 residues. Germline V lookup: CDR1 LNHDA, CDR2 SQIVND (reference sequence). V dropped 5 bases and J dropped 4 bases, with 11 bases sitting between them. Primers: 60 V beta forward and 13 J beta reverse. The method was immunoSEQ multiplex PCR; TCRdb's version includes in-frame clones alone and lacks a portion of them. The sample lists some 100,000 clones; about 83% were seen once. The source of this sequence is a human donor with glioblastoma. V usage is TRBV19 and J usage is TRBJ1-2; D is perhaps TRBD1 (6 bases). The sample was blood, taken before dendritic cell vaccination. The CDR3 reads CASSDDRTYGYTF. The CDR3, as DNA: TGTGCCAGTAGTGACGACAGGACCTATGGCTACACCTTC.